This TCR beta chain was captured by sequencing in a study of molecular identifiers for immune sequencing clone quantification. Study-level points and caveats: Spiked Jurkat TCR RNA from one cell was reportedly detectable among one million naive cells.

Construction of naive CD8 libraries employed about 17,000 to 1,100,000 sorted cells together with 10%, 30% or 50% RNA. The germline gives CDR1 SNHLY, CDR2 FYNNEI. The V gene end was trimmed by 8 bases and the J gene end by 2 bases; junction bases not matched to a gene: 10. The CDR3 has 17 amino acids. Each CDR3 protein gets one entry after TCRdb re-called the PCR reads with MiXCR. Of more than 450,000 distinct CDR3 sequences in the sample, over 20% were seen once. On this clonotype itself: Its antigen is undetermined.

The gene calls are TRBV2 and TRBJ2-6, with TRBD1 identical over 9 bases. The source is a human donor in good health. Some libraries in this study had Jurkat cell RNA spiked in. The sample comprised naive CD8+ T cells from blood, with Jurkat cell RNA spiked in. Indicated subset: FACS-sorted CD8+CD4-CCR7+CD45RA+ naive T cells. The CDR3 nucleotides are TGTGCCAGCCTACAGGGGGCGAATTTGGCTGGGGCCAACGTCCTGACTTTC. This translates into CASLQGANLAGANVLTF.